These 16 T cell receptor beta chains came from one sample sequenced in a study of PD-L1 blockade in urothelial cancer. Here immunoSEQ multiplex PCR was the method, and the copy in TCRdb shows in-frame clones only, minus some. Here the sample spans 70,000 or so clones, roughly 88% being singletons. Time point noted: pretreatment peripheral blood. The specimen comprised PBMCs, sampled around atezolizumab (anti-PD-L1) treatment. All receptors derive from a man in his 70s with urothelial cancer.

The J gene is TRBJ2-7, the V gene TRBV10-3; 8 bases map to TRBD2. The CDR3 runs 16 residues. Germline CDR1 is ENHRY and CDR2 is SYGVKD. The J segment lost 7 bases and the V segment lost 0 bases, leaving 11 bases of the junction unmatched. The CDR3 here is CAISESFPGGREEQYF. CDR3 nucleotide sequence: TGTGCCATCAGTGAGTCCTTCCCGGGGGGGCGGGAAGAGCAGTACTTC.

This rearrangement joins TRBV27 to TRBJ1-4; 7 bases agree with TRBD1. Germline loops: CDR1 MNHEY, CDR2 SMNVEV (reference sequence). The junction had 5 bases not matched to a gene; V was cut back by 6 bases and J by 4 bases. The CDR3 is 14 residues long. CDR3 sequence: CASRIRGRNEKLFF. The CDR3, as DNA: TGTGCCAGCAGGATAAGGGGGCGTAATGAAAAACTGTTTTTT.

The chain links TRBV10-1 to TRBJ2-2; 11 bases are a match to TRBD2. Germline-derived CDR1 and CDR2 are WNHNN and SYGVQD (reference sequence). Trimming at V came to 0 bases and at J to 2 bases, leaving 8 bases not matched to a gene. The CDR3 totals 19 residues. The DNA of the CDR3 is TGCGCCAGCAGTGAGTCGATGGCACTAGCGGGAGAAAACACCGGGGAGCTGTTTTTT. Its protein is CASSESMALAGENTGELFF.

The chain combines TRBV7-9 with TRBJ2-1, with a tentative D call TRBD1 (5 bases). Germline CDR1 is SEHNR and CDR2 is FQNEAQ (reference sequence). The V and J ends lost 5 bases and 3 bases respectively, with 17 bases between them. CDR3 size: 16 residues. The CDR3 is CASSPPGASYYNEQFF. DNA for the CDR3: TGTGCCAGCAGCCCCCCTGGGGCGAGCTACTACAATGAGCAGTTCTTC.

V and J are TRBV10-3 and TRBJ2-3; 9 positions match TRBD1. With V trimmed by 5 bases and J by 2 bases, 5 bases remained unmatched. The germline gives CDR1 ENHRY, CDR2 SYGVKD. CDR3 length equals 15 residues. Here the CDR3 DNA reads TGTGCCATCAGTCAACAGGGGGCCAACACAGATACGCAGTATTTT. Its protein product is CAISQQGANTDTQYF.

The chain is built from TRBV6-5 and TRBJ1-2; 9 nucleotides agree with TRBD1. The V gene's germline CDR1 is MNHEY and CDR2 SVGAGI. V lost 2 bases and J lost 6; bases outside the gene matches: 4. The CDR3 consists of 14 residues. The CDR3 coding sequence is TGTGCCAGCAGTTACACAGGACAGGGGAATGGCTACACCTTC. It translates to CASSYTGQGNGYTF.

For the CDR3, the DNA is TGTGCCAGCAGCTCCCTTCCGGGGGGTGAGCAGTTCTTC. As protein: CASSSLPGGEQFF. This rearrangement joins TRBV11-3 to TRBJ2-1, with TRBD2 matching 7 bases. The CDR3 runs 13 residues. V lost 4 bases to trimming and J lost 9 bases; unmatched junction nucleotides: 6. Germline V gives CDR1 SGHNT, CDR2 YENEEA. The full variable domain, in which reference TRBV11-3 and TRBJ2-1 provide the parts outside the CDR3, is EAGVVQSPRYKIIEKKQPVAFWCNPISGHNTLYWYLQNLGQGPELLIRYENEEAVDDSQLPKDRFSAERLKGVDSTLKIQPAELGDSAVYLCASSSLPGGEQFFGPGTRLTVL.

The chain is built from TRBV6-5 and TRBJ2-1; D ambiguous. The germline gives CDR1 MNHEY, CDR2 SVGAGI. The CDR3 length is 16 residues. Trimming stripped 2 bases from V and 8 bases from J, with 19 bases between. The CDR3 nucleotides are TGTGCCAGCAGTTACCTCCCGGGTTCGACCAAGGATGAGCAGTTCTTC. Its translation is CASSYLPGSTKDEQFF.

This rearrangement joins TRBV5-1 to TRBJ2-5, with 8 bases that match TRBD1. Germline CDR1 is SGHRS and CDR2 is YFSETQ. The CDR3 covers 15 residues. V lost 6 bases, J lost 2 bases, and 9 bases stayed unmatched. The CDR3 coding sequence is TGCGCCAGCAACCTTGACAGGGGCCCTCAAGAGACCCAGTACTTC. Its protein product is CASNLDRGPQETQYF. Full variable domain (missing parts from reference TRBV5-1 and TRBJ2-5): KAGVTQTPRYLIKTRGQQVTLSCSPISGHRSVSWYQQTPGQGLQFLFEYFSETQRNKGNFPGRFSGRQFSNSRSEMNVSTLELGDSALYLCASNLDRGPQETQYFGPGTRLLVL.

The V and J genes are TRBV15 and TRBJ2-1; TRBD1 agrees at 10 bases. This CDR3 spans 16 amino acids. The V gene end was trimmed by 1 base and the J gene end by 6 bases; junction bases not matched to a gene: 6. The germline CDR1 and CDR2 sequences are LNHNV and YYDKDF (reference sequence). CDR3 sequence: CATSRGRDRGANEQFF. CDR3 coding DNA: TGTGCCACCAGCAGAGGTAGGGACAGGGGTGCCAATGAGCAGTTCTTC.

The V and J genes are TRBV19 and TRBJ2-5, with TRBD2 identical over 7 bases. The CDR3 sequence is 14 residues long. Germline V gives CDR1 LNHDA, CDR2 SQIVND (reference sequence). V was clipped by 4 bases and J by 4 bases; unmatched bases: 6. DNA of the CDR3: TGTGCCAGTAGTACCCGCGGGAGCCCAGAGACCCAGTACTTC. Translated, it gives CASSTRGSPETQYF.

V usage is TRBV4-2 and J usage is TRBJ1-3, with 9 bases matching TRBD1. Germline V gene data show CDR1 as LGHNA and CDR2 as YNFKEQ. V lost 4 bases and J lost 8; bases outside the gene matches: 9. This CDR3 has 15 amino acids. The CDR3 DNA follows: TGTGCCAGCAGCCCCCTGGGACAGGGTGGGGACACCATATATTTT. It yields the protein CASSPLGQGGDTIYF.

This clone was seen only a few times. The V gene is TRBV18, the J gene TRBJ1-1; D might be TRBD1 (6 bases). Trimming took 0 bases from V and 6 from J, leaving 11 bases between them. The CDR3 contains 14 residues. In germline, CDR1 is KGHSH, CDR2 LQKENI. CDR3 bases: TGTGCCAGCTCACCACCTAAAGCAGGGGCTGAAGCTTTCTTT. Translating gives CASSPPKAGAEAFF.

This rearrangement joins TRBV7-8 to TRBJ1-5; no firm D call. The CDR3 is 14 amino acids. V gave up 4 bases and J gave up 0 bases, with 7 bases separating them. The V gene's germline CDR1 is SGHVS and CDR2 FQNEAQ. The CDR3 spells CASSSTVSNQPQHF. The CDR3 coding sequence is TGTGCCAGCAGCTCCACAGTTAGCAATCAGCCCCAGCATTTT. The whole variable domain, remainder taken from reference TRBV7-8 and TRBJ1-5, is GAGVSQSPRYKVAKRGQDVALRCDPISGHVSLFWYQQALGQGPEFLTYFQNEAQLDKSGLPSDRFFAERPEGSVSTLKIQRTQQEDSAVYLCASSSTVSNQPQHFGDGTRLSIL.

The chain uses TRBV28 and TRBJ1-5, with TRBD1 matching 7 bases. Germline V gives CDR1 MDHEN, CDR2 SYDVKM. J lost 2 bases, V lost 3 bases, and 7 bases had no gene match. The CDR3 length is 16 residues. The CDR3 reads CASSFNRGWGNQPQHF. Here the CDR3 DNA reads TGTGCCAGCAGTTTTAACAGGGGTTGGGGCAATCAGCCCCAGCATTTT.

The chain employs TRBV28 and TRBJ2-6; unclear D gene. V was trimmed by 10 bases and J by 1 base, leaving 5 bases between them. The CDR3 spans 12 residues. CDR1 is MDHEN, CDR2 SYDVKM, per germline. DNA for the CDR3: TGTGCCATCCAATCTGGGGCCAACGTCCTGACTTTC. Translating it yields CAIQSGANVLTF.